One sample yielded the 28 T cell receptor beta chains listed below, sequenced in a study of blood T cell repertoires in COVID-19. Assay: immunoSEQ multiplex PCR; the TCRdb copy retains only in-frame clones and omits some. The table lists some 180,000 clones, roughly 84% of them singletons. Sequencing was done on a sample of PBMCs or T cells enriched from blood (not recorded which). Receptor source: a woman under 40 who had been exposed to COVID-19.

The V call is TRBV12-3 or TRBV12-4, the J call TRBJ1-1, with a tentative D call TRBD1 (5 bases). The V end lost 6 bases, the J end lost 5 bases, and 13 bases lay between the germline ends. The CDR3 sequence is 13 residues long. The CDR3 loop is CASRMQGWTEAFF. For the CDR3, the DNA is TGTGCCAGCAGAATGCAGGGTTGGACTGAAGCTTTCTTT.

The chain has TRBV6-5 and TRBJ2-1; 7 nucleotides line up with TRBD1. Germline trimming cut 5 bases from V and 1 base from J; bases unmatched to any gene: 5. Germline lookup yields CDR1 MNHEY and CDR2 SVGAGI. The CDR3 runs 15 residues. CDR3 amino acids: CASSTTDRSYNEQFF. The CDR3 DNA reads TGTGCCAGCAGTACAACGGACAGGTCCTACAATGAGCAGTTCTTC.

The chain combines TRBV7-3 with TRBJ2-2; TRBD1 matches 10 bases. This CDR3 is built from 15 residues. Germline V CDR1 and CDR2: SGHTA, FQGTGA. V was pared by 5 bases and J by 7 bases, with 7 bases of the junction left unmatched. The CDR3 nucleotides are TGTGCCAGCAGCCCCCAAGGACAGGGGGGCGGGGAGCTGTTTTTT. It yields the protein CASSPQGQGGGELFF.

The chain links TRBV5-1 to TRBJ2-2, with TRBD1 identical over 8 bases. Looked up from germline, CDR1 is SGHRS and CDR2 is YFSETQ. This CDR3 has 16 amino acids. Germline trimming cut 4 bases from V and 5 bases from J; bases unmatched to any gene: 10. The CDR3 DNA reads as TGCGCCAGCAGCCCCCGGACAGGGCAGGGTACCGGGGAGCTGTTTTTT. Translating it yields CASSPRTGQGTGELFF.

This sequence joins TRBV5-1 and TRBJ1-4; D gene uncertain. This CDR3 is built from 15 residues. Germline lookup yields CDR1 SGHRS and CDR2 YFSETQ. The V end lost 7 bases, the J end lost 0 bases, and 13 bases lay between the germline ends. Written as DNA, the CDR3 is TGCGCCAGCCAAACCGCACCGGCAACTAATGAAAAACTGTTTTTT. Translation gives CASQTAPATNEKLFF.

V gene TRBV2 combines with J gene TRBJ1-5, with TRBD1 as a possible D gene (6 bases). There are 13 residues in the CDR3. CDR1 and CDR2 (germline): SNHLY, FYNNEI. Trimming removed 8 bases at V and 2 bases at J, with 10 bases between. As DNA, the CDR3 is TGTGCCAGCCGGGACATCGGCAATCAGCCCCAGCATTTT. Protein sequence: CASRDIGNQPQHF.

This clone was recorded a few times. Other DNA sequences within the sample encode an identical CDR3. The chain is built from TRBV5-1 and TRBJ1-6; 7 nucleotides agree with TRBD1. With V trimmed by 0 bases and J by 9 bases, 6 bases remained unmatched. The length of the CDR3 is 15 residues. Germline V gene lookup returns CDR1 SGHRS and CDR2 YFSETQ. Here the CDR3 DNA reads TGCGCCAGCAGCTTGGAAGGGGCAGGGGGTTCACCCCTCCACTTT. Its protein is CASSLEGAGGSPLHF.

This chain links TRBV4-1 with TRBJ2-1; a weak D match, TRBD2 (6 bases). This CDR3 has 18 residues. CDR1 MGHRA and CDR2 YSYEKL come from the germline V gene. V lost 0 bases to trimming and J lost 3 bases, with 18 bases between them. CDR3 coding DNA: TGCGCCAGCAGCCAAGATCCCCGTGTCGGGGGAGGCTACAATGAGCAGTTCTTC. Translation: CASSQDPRVGGGYNEQFF.

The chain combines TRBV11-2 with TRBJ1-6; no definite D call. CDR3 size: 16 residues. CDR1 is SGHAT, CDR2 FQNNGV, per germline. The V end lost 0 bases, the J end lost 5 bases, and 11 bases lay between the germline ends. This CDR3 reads CASSLDSTENNSPLHF. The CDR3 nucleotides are TGTGCCAGCAGCTTAGATAGTACTGAGAATAATTCACCCCTCCACTTT.

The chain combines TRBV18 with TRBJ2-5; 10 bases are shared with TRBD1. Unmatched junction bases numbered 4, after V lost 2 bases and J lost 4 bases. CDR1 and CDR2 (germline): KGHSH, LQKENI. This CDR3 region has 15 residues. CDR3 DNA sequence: TGTGCCAGCTCACCAAGACAGGGGGCGGGAGAGACCCAGTACTTC. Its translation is CASSPRQGAGETQYF.

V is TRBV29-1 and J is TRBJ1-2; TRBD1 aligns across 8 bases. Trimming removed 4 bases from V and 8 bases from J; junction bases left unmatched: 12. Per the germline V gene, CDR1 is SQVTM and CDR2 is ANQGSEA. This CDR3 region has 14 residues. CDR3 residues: CSVGPDRGMGGYTF. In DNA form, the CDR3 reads TGCAGCGTTGGTCCTGACAGGGGAATGGGAGGCTACACCTTC. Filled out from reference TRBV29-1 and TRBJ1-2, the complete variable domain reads SAVISQKPSRDICQRGTSLTIQCQVDSQVTMMFWYRQQPGQSLTLIATANQGSEATYESGFVIDKFPISRPNLTFSTLTVSNMSPEDSSIYLCSVGPDRGMGGYTFGSGTRLTVV.

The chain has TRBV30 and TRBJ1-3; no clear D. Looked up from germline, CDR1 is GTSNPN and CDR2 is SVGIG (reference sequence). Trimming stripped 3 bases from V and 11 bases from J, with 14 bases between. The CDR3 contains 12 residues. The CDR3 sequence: CAWSAQERAIYF. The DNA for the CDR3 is TGTGCCTGGAGCGCCCAAGAGAGAGCCATATATTTT.

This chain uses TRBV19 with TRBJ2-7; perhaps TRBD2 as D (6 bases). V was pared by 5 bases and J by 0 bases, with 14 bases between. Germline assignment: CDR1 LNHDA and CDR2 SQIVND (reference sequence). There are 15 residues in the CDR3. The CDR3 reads CASSPGGGSSYEQYF. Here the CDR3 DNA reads TGTGCCAGTAGTCCCGGTGGGGGGAGCTCCTACGAGCAGTACTTC.

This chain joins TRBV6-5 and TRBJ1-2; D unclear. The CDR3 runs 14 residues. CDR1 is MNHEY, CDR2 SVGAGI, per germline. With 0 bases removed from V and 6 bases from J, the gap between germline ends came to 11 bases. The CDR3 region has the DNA TGTGCCAGCAGTTACTCCGACAATCGCGATGGCTACACCTTC. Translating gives CASSYSDNRDGYTF.

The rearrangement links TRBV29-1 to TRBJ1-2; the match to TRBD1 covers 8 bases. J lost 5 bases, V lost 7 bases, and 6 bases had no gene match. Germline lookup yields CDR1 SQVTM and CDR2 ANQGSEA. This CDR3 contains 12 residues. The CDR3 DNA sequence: TGCAGCGCCAAGACAGGGGAATATGGCTACACCTTC. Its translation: CSAKTGEYGYTF.

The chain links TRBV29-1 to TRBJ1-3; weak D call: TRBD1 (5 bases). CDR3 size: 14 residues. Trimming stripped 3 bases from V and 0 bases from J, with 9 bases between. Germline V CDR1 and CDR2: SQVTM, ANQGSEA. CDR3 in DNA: TGCAGCGTTGATGGGACTGTCTCTGGAAACACCATATATTTT. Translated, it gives CSVDGTVSGNTIYF.

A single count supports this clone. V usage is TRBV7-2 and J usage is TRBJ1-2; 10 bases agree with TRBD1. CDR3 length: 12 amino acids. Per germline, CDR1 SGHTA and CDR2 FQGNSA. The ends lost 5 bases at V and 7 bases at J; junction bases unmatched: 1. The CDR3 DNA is TGTGCCAGCAGCCGGGACAGGGGTGGCTACACCTTC. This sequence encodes CASSRDRGGYTF.

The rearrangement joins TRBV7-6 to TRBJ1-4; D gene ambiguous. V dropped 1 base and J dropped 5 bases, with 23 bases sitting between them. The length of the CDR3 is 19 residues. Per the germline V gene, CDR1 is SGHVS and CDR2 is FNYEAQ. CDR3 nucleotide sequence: TGTGCCAGCAGCTTAGGAGCTCCGGGGTGGGCAGTCCAAAATGAAAAACTGTTTTTT. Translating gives CASSLGAPGWAVQNEKLFF.

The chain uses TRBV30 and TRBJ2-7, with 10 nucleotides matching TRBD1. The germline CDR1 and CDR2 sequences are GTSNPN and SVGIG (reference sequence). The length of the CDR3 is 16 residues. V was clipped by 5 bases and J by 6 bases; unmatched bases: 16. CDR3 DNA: TGTGCCTGGCACCCGGGACAGGGGATTATAACCCGCGAGCAGTACTTC. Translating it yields CAWHPGQGIITREQYF.

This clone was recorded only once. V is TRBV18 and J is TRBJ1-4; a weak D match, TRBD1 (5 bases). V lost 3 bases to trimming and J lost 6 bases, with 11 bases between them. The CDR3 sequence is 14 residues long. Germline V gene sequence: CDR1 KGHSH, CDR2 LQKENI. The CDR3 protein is CASSPRTGDEKLFF. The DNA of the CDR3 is TGTGCCAGCTCACCCCGGACGGGGGATGAAAAACTGTTTTTT.

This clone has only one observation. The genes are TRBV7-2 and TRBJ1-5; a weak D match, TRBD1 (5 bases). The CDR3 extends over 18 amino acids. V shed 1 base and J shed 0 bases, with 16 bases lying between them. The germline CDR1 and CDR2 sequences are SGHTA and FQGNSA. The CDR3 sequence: CASSLVAGTDYSNQPQHF. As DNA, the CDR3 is TGTGCCAGCAGCTTAGTTGCAGGGACTGACTATAGCAATCAGCCCCAGCATTTT.

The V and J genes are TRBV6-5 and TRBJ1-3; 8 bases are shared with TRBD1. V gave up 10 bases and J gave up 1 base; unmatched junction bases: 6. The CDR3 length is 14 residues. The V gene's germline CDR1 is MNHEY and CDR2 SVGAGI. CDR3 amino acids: CATGGQASGNTIYF. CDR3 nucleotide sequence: TGTGCCACCGGGGGACAGGCGTCTGGAAACACCATATATTTT.

The CDR3: CASSVEGGVQYF. The CDR3 region has the DNA TGTGCCAGCAGCGTGGAGGGGGGGGTGCAGTATTTT. The V and J genes are TRBV5-4 and TRBJ2-3; tentative D call: TRBD2 (7 bases). Trimming removed 4 bases from V and 11 bases from J, with 14 bases in between. This CDR3 contains 12 residues. The germline CDR1 and CDR2 sequences are SGHNT and YYREEE (reference sequence).

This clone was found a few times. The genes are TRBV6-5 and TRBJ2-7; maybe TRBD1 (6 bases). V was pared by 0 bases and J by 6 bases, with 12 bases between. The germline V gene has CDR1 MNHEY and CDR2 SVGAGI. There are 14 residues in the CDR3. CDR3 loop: CASSYSGQGPEQYF. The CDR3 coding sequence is TGTGCCAGCAGTTACTCGGGGCAGGGGCCCGAGCAGTACTTC.

The CDR3 sequence: CASSVLAGQHRGETQYF. Written as DNA, the CDR3 is TGTGCCAGCAGTGTACTAGCGGGGCAACACCGGGGAGAGACCCAGTACTTC. The gene calls are TRBV2 and TRBJ2-5; 10 bases line up with TRBD2. This CDR3 region has 17 residues. Trimming removed 4 bases from V and 4 bases from J; junction bases left unmatched: 12. Germline CDR1 reads SNHLY; CDR2 reads FYNNEI.

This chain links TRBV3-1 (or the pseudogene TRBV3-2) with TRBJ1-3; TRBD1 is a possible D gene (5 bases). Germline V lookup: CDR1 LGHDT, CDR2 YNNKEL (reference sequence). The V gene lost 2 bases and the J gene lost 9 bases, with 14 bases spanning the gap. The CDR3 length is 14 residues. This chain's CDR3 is CASSQQGVRFTIYF. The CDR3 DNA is TGTGCCAGCAGCCAACAGGGTGTAAGGTTCACCATATATTTT.

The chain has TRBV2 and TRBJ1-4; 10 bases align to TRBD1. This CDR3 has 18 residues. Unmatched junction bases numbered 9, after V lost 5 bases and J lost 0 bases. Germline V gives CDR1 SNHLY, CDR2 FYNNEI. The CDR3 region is CASSTDRGISATNEKLFF. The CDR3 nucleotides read TGTGCCAGCAGTACGGACAGGGGGATAAGTGCAACTAATGAAAAACTGTTTTTT.

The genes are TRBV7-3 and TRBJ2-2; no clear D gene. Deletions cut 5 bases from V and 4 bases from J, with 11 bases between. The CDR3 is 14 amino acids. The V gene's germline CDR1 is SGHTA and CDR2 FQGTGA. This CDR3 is CASSAYPSTGELFF. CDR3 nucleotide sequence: TGTGCCAGCAGCGCTTACCCGAGCACCGGGGAGCTGTTTTTT. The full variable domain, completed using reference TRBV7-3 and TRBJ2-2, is GAGVSQTPSNKVTEKGKYVELRCDPISGHTALYWYRQSLGQGPEFLIYFQGTGAADDSGLPNDRFFAVRPEGSVSTLKIQRTERGDSAVYLCASSAYPSTGELFFGEGSRLTVL.